This passage covers 9 T cell receptor beta chains from one sample sequenced in a study of cytomegalovirus exposure and HLA in healthy donors. TCRdb keeps only in-frame clones here, not all; method: immunoSEQ multiplex PCR. The sample records over 120,000 clones, roughly 87% being singletons. The sequenced material came from PBMCs. The receptors come from a man aged 18 to 30 in good health and CMV-seropositive.

The chain uses TRBV27 and TRBJ2-1; tentatively, D is TRBD1 (6 bases). This CDR3 contains 11 residues. Germline CDR1 and CDR2: MNHEY and SMNVEV (reference sequence). V was cut by 3 bases and J by 10 bases, with 7 bases left in between. The CDR3 reads CASSLGAEQFF. In DNA form, the CDR3 reads TGTGCCAGCAGTTTGGGGGCAGAGCAGTTCTTC.

The chain combines TRBV4-1 with TRBJ1-4; no reliable D call. The germline V gene has CDR1 MGHRA and CDR2 YSYEKL. The CDR3 has 14 residues. The V end lost 4 bases, the J end lost 3 bases, and 9 bases lay between the germline ends. The CDR3 is CASSLRASNEKLFF. The CDR3 DNA reads TGCGCCAGCAGCCTACGTGCGTCTAATGAAAAACTGTTTTTT.

The chain links TRBV19 to TRBJ1-2; D is possibly TRBD1 (6 bases). V lost 5 bases to trimming and J lost 6 bases, with 19 bases between them. Germline CDR1 and CDR2: LNHDA and SQIVND (reference sequence). This CDR3 has 15 residues. CDR3 sequence (DNA): TGTGCCAGTAGTTCGTTCCCCAGGGGTGTCAATGGCTACACCTTC. This encodes CASSSFPRGVNGYTF.

This clone has just a few counts. The V and J genes are TRBV18 and TRBJ2-5, with D possibly matching TRBD2 (6 bases). V was clipped by 3 bases and J by 3 bases, with 8 bases between them. The germline V gene encodes CDR1 KGHSH and CDR2 LQKENI. The CDR3 consists of 13 residues. The CDR3 region has the DNA TGTGCCAGCTCACCGGGACTGAAAGAGACCCAGTACTTC. Translated, it gives CASSPGLKETQYF.

This rearrangement joins TRBV15 to TRBJ1-1, with 9 bases aligning to TRBD1. This CDR3 comprises 17 residues. Germline trimming cut 1 base from V and 7 bases from J; bases unmatched to any gene: 13. Germline-derived CDR1 and CDR2 are LNHNV and YYDKDF (reference sequence). CDR3 sequence reads: CATSRGPTYRGHGEAFF. The CDR3 DNA sequence: TGTGCCACCAGCAGAGGGCCCACTTACAGGGGGCATGGTGAAGCTTTCTTT.

This clone was counted a single time. The chain uses TRBV27 and TRBJ2-1; no clear D gene. The CDR3 is 13 amino acids. With 0 bases removed from V and 6 bases from J, the gap between germline ends came to 6 bases. Germline CDR1 is MNHEY and CDR2 is SMNVEV (reference sequence). The chain's CDR3 is CASSLSASNEQFF. CDR3 bases: TGTGCCAGCAGTTTATCAGCTTCCAATGAGCAGTTCTTC.

This sequence joins TRBV25-1 and TRBJ1-1; the match to TRBD1 covers 7 bases. From germline, CDR1 is MGHDK and CDR2 SYGVNS. The CDR3 contains 16 residues. The trim removed 4 bases at V and 2 bases at J, leaving 10 bases unmatched. The CDR3 DNA reads as TGTGCCAGCAGTGGACCCCCGGGACAGCCAAACACTGAAGCTTTCTTT. Protein sequence: CASSGPPGQPNTEAFF.

This chain links TRBV27 with TRBJ2-3; maybe TRBD2 (6 bases). Trimming shortened V by 2 bases and J by 5 bases, and 8 bases separated the two germline ends. Germline CDR1 is MNHEY and CDR2 is SMNVEV (reference sequence). The CDR3 has 13 amino acids. CDR3 in amino acids: CASSLRRGDTQYF. CDR3 nucleotides: TGTGCCAGCAGTTTACGGAGGGGAGATACGCAGTATTTT.

This chain uses TRBV30 with TRBJ1-5, with D unclear. Per the germline V gene, CDR1 is GTSNPN and CDR2 is SVGIG (reference sequence). This CDR3 region has 12 residues. V lost 3 bases to trimming and J lost 9 bases, with 12 bases between them. In DNA form, the CDR3 reads TGTGCCTGGAGACGGCGGGTCTGGCCCCAGCATTTT. This sequence encodes CAWRRRVWPQHF. Together with reference TRBV30 and TRBJ1-5, the CDR3 gives the full variable domain: SQTIHQWPATLVQPVGSPLSLECTVEGTSNPNLYWYRQAAGRGLQLLFYSVGIGQISSEVPQNLSASRPQDRQFILSSKKLLLSDSGFYLCAWRRRVWPQHFGDGTRLSIL.